The source of this T cell receptor (beta chain) is a study of CDR3 diversity in severe acne. MiXCR, run by TCRdb on the PCR reads, gives a single entry per CDR3 protein. The sample carries roughly 79,000 distinct CDR3 sequences, approximately 49% recorded once. The CDR3 length is 15 residues. Germline V gene lookup returns CDR1 SEHNR and CDR2 FQNEAQ (reference sequence). The junction had 9 bases not matched to a gene; V was cut back by 4 bases and J by 5 bases. The source is a male donor with severe acne vulgaris. What was sequenced was blood. The rearrangement uses TRBV7-9 and TRBJ2-5; 8 bases are shared with TRBD2. The CDR3 nucleotides are TGTGCCAGCAGCTCAGACGGGGGGGCTGAGGAGACCCAGTACTTC. It translates to CASSSDGGAEETQYF.